The clone carrying this TCR beta chain has just a few counts. MiXCR was run by TCRdb on the RT-PCR reads, yielding one entry per CDR3 protein. The sample contains some 540,000 distinct CDR3 sequences, 20% to 25% of which appear only once. This entry belongs to a study of response to subunit inactivated influenza vaccine. The V segment lost 1 base and the J segment 15 bases; nucleotides outside the gene matches: 6. Per germline, CDR1 LGHDT and CDR2 YNNKEL (reference sequence). The CDR3 consists of 14 residues. Separately, the same data were catalogued under a study of T cells expressing NK-cell markers. According to that study: What made the TCR beta cDNA was 5'RACE template switching with UMIs. In sorted CD3+CD56+NKG2C+, CD3+CD56+NKG2C- and CD3+CD56-NKG2C+ T cells, TCR beta repertoires were obtained. Whether the expanded NKG2C+ T cell clones recognized HCMV remained unclear.

This sequence originates from a man aged 45-65 years who received an inactivated influenza vaccine. The sequencing here drew on CD4+ T cells sorted from PBMCs, taken 11 to 12 days after vaccination. The V gene is TRBV3-1, the J gene TRBJ2-1; TRBD2 aligns across 13 bases. Here the CDR3 reads CASSQVGTSGTWFF. The CDR3 DNA reads as TGTGCCAGCAGCCAAGTCGGGACTAGCGGGACTTGGTTCTTC.